Below, one T cell receptor (beta chain) is given with its context. The clone's antigen remains unknown. The record has no base qualities; no much larger clone is one base away. This specimen belongs to a study of blood T cell repertoires in COVID-19 (dated by TCRdb to 2020 to 2021). Background for the entire study: The collaborator samples originated in the United States, Italy and Spain and spanned the acute and convalescent phases of COVID-19. The material from the prospective study consisted of cDNA or gDNA derived from T cells, B-cell-depleted T cells, or PBMCs. The dataset comprised deeply sampled blood TCRbeta repertoires from subjects exposed to, actively infected with, or recovered from COVID-19. The repertoires were made available in a free public database intended to serve as a resource for research on the immune response to SARS-CoV-2. Samples were obtained from the ongoing ImmuneRACE study (first 160 participants) and from roughly 1,300 subjects provided by 6 global collaborators. A de-identified subject ID, COVID-19 status, age in years and sex were almost always included in the sample metadata. Where available, HLA class I and class II types were obtained from metadata supplied by the sample provider rather than from assay-based typing. The study at large found these results: The quantity of clinical and demographic metadata differed by source and by participant and was supplied without curation.

TCRbeta CDR3 regions were amplified from genomic DNA using the immunoSEQ Assay, a bias-controlled multiplex PCR. On the authors' methods: The number of nucleated cells in each sample was estimated from the amplification of reference gene primers within the assay. To quantify the absolute abundance of each unique TCRbeta CDR3 rearrangement, sequence reads were collapsed and filtered. For each sample, productive Simpson clonality was calculated as the square root of Simpson's diversity index across productive rearrangements. The table comes from immuneACCESS by way of TCRdb, which keeps in-frame sequences with V and J called. Part of the clones is missing from these tables; in studies checked, under half for an unresolved V gene and the rest for unknown reasons. V, J and clone size are taken as reported in that table, and D and trimming were inferred from the DNA itself. The table for this sample lists over 300,000 clones; around 91% of them were counted only once. 8% to 10% of the sample comes from the top ten.

Participants in the prospective study were aged 18 to 89 years, lived in about two dozen United States geographic areas, and enrolled through a virtual design. To assign participants to cohorts, the prospective study relied on clinical history that participants themselves reported in a screening survey and a study questionnaire. Recovered participants in ImmuneRACE Cohort 3 were defined as having two consecutive negative NP/OP PCR tests, clearance from a healthcare professional, or resolution of symptoms. Each participant in the prospective study had whole blood, serum and a nasopharyngeal or oropharyngeal swab collected by mobile phlebotomists. Participants in the prospective study had the option to provide additional blood draws and questionnaires over a roughly 2-month period. Prospective study blood samples were shipped either frozen or at room temperature before DNA extraction. Looking up the germline V gene yields CDR1 ENHRY and CDR2 SYGVKD. The CDR3 starts with the cysteine, ends with the phenylalanine, and has 13 residues. This entry keeps only the CDR3 DNA: 39 bases, framed from base 1. Between the V and J ends, shortened by 10 bases and 0 bases respectively, the junction contains 12 bases.

The sequence is built from TRBV10-3 and TRBJ1-1; no D gene can be assigned with confidence. The receptor comes from a middle-aged woman who had recovered from COVID-19. The sequencing sample was made of PBMCs or T cells enriched from blood (not recorded which). The DNA sequence is as follows: TGTGCCACCACCACACCTTTGAACACTGAAGCTTTCTTT. The translation is CATTTPLNTEAFF.